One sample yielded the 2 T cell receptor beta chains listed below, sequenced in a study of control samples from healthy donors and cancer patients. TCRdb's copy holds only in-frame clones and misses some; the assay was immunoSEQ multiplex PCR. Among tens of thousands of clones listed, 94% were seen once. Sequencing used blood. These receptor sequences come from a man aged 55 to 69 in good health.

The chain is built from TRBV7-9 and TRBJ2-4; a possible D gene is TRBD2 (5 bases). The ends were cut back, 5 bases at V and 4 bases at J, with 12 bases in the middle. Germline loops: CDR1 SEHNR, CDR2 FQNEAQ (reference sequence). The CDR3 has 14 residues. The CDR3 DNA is TGTGCCAGCAGCCTCACCTCGGGGAAAAACATTCAGTACTTC. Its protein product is CASSLTSGKNIQYF. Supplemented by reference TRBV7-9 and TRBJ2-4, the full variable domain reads DTGVSQNPRHKITKRGQNVTFRCDPISEHNRLYWYRQTLGQGPEFLTYFQNEAQLEKSRLLSDRFSAERPKGSFSTLEIQRTEQGDSAMYLCASSLTSGKNIQYFGAGTRLSVL.

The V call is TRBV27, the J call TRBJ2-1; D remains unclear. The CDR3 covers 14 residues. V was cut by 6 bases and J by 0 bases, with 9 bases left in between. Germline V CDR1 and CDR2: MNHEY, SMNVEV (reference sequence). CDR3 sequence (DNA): TGTGCCAGCAGCAGTCTGAGCTCCTACAATGAGCAGTTCTTC. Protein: CASSSLSSYNEQFF.